This paragraph covers one TCR beta chain sequence. Its antigen is still unknown. Treatment noted: oral pan-JAK inhibitor, 5-10 mg twice daily. T lymphocytes (CD4+ and CD8+) were sorted from PBMCs. As the sequencing template, cDNA was produced by extracting RNA and reverse transcribing it. Libraries were prepared by immunoSEQ multiplex PCR; TCRdb keeps only in-frame clonotypes and omits some of them. This table holds 150,000 to 200,000 clones, less than 65% found once. The sample comes from a study of CD8+ T cells in alopecia areata. Study overall: Oral tofacitinib, 5 to 10 mg twice daily, was given in an open-label trial. Overall study findings and caveats: Persistence in scalp and blood during tofacitinib was observed for many expanded lesional clones. For lesional scalp, especially alopecia totalis/universalis, clonality was higher than in normal scalp.

The length of the CDR3 is 15 residues. J gave up 6 bases and V 1 base, and 9 bases lay outside the gene matches. CDR1 is SGDLS, CDR2 YYNGEE, per germline. This sequence originates from a human donor with alopecia areata. This chain connects TRBV9 to TRBJ1-2; 7 bases map to TRBD1. The starting material was CD4+ T cells sorted from blood, obtained at week 24, from a patient treated with tofacitinib. CDR3 sequence reads: CASSVHPIDRDGYTF. CDR3 coding DNA: TGTGCCAGCAGCGTACACCCCATTGACAGGGATGGCTACACCTTC.